This T cell receptor beta chain is from a study of PD-1 blockade in mismatch repair-deficient tumors. General study findings and limits: Tumor-resident clones, often absent from pretreatment blood, expanded after pembrolizumab and then contracted.

Per the germline V gene, CDR1 is MDHEN and CDR2 is SYDVKM. CDR3 length equals 18 residues. V was pared by 6 bases and J by 2 bases, with 13 bases of the junction left unmatched. The repertoire was sequenced with immunoSEQ multiplex PCR; TCRdb's copy has only in-frame clones and lacks some. There are around 120,000 clones in the sample; approximately 91% occur only once, and approximately 12% lies in the top ten. Every patient had mismatch repair deficiency by PCR or immunohistochemistry. A few pembrolizumab responders had their TCRs sequenced. Notes on this clone: Its antigen is not identified.

The rearrangement uses TRBV28 and TRBJ2-6; 7 bases align to TRBD1. The origin of this receptor is an adult with mismatch repair-deficient cancer. The sample in question was peripheral blood, obtained approximately 72 weeks after starting pembrolizumab. The CDR3 spells CASSHAGTEVTGANVLTF. The CDR3 DNA reads as TGTGCCAGCAGCCACGCCGGGACAGAAGTTACTGGGGCCAACGTCCTGACTTTC.